One and the same sample provided the 31 T cell receptor beta chains below, sequenced in a study of molecular identifiers for immune sequencing clone quantification. Via MiXCR, TCRdb re-called the PCR reads, giving one row per CDR3 protein. This repertoire shows approximately 97,000 distinct CDR3 sequences, around 37% found once; its top ten account for about 9.1%. What was sequenced was naive CD8+ T cells from blood, with Jurkat cell RNA spiked in. Specified subset: FACS-sorted CD8+CD4-CCR7+CD45RA+ naive T cells. These receptors originate from a human donor in good health. Some libraries in this study had Jurkat cell RNA spiked in.

This clonotype was seen many times. The chain carries TRBV7-8 and TRBJ2-3, with TRBD1 matching over 7 bases. The CDR3 is 19 residues long. Losses at the gene ends were 2 bases for V and 2 bases for J; bases not matched to a gene: 16. In germline, CDR1 is SGHVS, CDR2 FQNEAQ. CDR3 in amino acids: CASSLFIRADRFYTDTQYF. The CDR3 DNA reads TGTGCCAGCAGCTTATTTATTAGAGCGGACAGGTTCTACACAGATACGCAGTATTTT. The whole variable domain, remainder taken from reference TRBV7-8 and TRBJ2-3, is GAGVSQSPRYKVAKRGQDVALRCDPISGHVSLFWYQQALGQGPEFLTYFQNEAQLDKSGLPSDRFFAERPEGSVSTLKIQRTQQEDSAVYLCASSLFIRADRFYTDTQYFGPGTRLTVL.

The chain is built from TRBV28 and TRBJ1-5; TRBD1 matches 8 bases. This CDR3 contains 16 residues. Germline lookup yields CDR1 MDHEN and CDR2 SYDVKM. Trimming at V came to 2 bases and at J to 1 base, leaving 4 bases not matched to a gene. The CDR3 sequence: CASSLSRGLSNQPQHF. CDR3 coding DNA: TGTGCCAGCAGTTTAAGCAGGGGGCTCAGCAATCAGCCCCAGCATTTT.

This chain links TRBV6-5 with TRBJ2-3; D is possibly TRBD2 (6 bases). Germline V gene lookup returns CDR1 MNHEY and CDR2 SVGAGI. The V end lost 6 bases, the J end lost 4 bases, and 17 bases lay between the germline ends. This CDR3 contains 15 residues. Here the CDR3 reads CASREGGLGPDTQYF. The CDR3 region has the DNA TGTGCCAGCAGAGAAGGAGGGCTAGGCCCAGATACGCAGTATTTT.

Details on this clonotype: One end of the junction fails to match germline, which may point to a read error. The chain has TRBV4-1 and TRBJ2-7, with 8 bases matching TRBD1. Germline loops: CDR1 MGHRA, CDR2 YSYEKL. The CDR3 spans 14 residues. As DNA, the CDR3 is TGCTCCAGCAGTTGGACAGGGACCTCCTACGAGCAGTACTTC. Encoded protein: CSSSWTGTSYEQYF.

The rearrangement uses TRBV20-1 and TRBJ2-1, with 8 bases lining up with TRBD2. J was trimmed by 9 bases and V by 0 bases; bases with no gene match: 13. The germline V gene encodes CDR1 DFQATT and CDR2 SNEGSKA (reference sequence). The CDR3 is 16 residues long. CDR3 region: CSARDRSRTSHSEQFF. CDR3 in DNA: TGCAGTGCTAGAGATAGGTCCAGGACTAGCCACAGTGAGCAGTTCTTC.

This rearrangement joins TRBV12-3 or TRBV12-4 to TRBJ2-7; 9 nucleotides agree with TRBD1. The CDR3 extends over 14 amino acids. Germline trimming cut 5 bases from V and 4 bases from J; bases unmatched to any gene: 6. The CDR3 here is CASSHRGPGYEQYF. The CDR3 DNA follows: TGTGCCAGCAGTCACAGGGGGCCCGGGTACGAGCAGTACTTC.

The CDR3 bases are TGTGCCAGCACCCCGGGACCGCCCGGGGAGCTGTTTTTT. It codes for CASTPGPPGELFF. The chain links TRBV12-3 or TRBV12-4 to TRBJ2-2; D may be TRBD1 or TRBD2 (5 bases each). The CDR3 runs 13 residues. V lost 7 bases, J lost 6 bases, and 12 bases lay in between.

Concerning this clonotype itself: This could be a read error, since a much larger clone is one nucleotide away. The rearrangement uses TRBV2 and TRBJ2-5, with D possibly matching TRBD2 (6 bases). The length of the CDR3 is 14 residues. The germline CDR1 and CDR2 sequences are SNHLY and FYNNEI. The CDR3 nucleotides read TGTGCCAGCTGGTTTCGGGAGCCAGAAGAGAGCCAGTACTTC. Protein: CASWFREPEESQYF. The full variable domain, with the rest looked up from reference TRBV2 and TRBJ2-5, is EPEVTQTPSHQVTQMGQEVILRCVPISNHLYFYWYRQILGQKVEFLVSFYNNEISEKSEIFDDQFSVERPDGSNFTLKIRSTKLEDSAMYFCASWFREPEESQYFGPGTRLLVL.

This clonotype was picked up a small number of times. The chain combines TRBV27 with TRBJ1-5, with a possible D match to TRBD1 (6 bases). V lost 4 bases, J lost 5 bases, and 9 bases lay in between. Germline loops: CDR1 MNHEY, CDR2 SMNVEV (reference sequence). The CDR3 is made up of 13 amino acids. The CDR3 here is CASSYTGYQPQHF. The CDR3 DNA is TGTGCCAGCAGTTATACAGGGTATCAGCCCCAGCATTTT.

This clonotype came up once. A much larger clone is a single base away; this may be a read error. The chain couples TRBV12-3 or TRBV12-4 to TRBJ2-7, with D unresolved. The CDR3 spans 12 residues. The germline V and J ends were trimmed by 8 bases and 0 bases, with 8 bases remaining between them. The CDR3 reads CASARRSYEQYF. CDR3 DNA: TGTGCCAGCGCGCGTCGCTCCTACGAGCAGTACTTC.

This clonotype was found a few times. The V and J genes are TRBV19 and TRBJ2-5; D not resolved. Germline lookup yields CDR1 LNHDA and CDR2 SQIVND (reference sequence). The CDR3 is 11 residues long. The V end lost 10 bases, the J end lost 10 bases, and 16 bases lay between the germline ends. The CDR3 region has the DNA TGTGCCACAAGAACCGGAAAGGGCCAGTACTTC. Amino acids: CATRTGKGQYF.

This clonotype was detected ten times or more. The genes are TRBV13 and TRBJ2-2, with 9 bases matching TRBD2. In germline, CDR1 is PRHDT, CDR2 FYEKMQ (reference sequence). The junction had 3 bases not matched to a gene; V was cut back by 2 bases and J by 2 bases. This CDR3 is 16 amino acids long. The CDR3 loop is CASSLRLAENTGELFF. Here the CDR3 DNA reads TGTGCCAGCAGCTTAAGACTAGCGGAAAACACCGGGGAGCTGTTTTTT.

On this clonotype itself: A much larger clone sits a single nucleotide away, making a read error possible. J is TRBJ2-3 and V is TRBV6-6; D unresolved. V was pared by 7 bases and J by 2 bases, with 13 bases between. CDR3 length equals 14 residues. The germline CDR1 and CDR2 sequences are MNHNY and SVGAGI (reference sequence). For the CDR3, the DNA is TGTGCCAGCAAACGGCGGAGACTCACAGATACGCAGTATTTT. This encodes CASKRRRLTDTQYF.

Concerning this clonotype itself: No conserved phenylalanine or tryptophan ends this CDR3, so it is likely a read error. The V gene is TRBV20-1, the J gene TRBJ2-1; 8 bases align to TRBD2. Germline V gives CDR1 DFQATT, CDR2 SNEGSKA (reference sequence). This CDR3 comprises 15 residues. The ends lost 0 bases at V and 0 bases at J; junction bases unmatched: 1. For the CDR3, the DNA is TGCAGTGCTAGAGATAGCGGGACCTCCTACAATGAGCAGTTCTAC. The encoded protein is CSARDSGTSYNEQFY.

This clonotype has only a few counts. The chain carries TRBV7-6 and TRBJ2-7, with TRBD2 matching over 7 bases. The CDR3 spans 15 residues. Losses at the gene ends were 5 bases for V and 5 bases for J; bases not matched to a gene: 12. Germline V lookup: CDR1 SGHVS, CDR2 FNYEAQ. CDR3 sequence reads: CASSRTGGSFHEQYF. The DNA of the CDR3 is TGTGCCAGCAGCCGAACCGGCGGGAGTTTCCACGAGCAGTACTTC.

In its sample, this clonotype was seen many times. The rearrangement links TRBV4-3 to TRBJ1-1, with D unclear. Trimming removed 0 bases from V and 3 bases from J, with 5 bases in between. Germline V gene lookup returns CDR1 LGHNA and CDR2 YSLEER. This CDR3 is built from 13 residues. The CDR3 bases are TGCGCCAGCAGCCAAGAGCAGTACACTGAAGCTTTCTTT. Protein sequence: CASSQEQYTEAFF.

This clonotype has only a few counts. V is TRBV9 and J is TRBJ2-3, with D hard to call. The ends were cut back, 5 bases at V and 4 bases at J, with 8 bases in the middle. Germline V CDR1 and CDR2: SGDLS, YYNGEE. The CDR3 is 12 residues long. The CDR3 protein is CASRGPSDTQYF. The CDR3 nucleotides are TGTGCCAGCAGAGGGCCCTCAGATACGCAGTATTTT.

Remarks on this clonotype: The junction departs from germline at one end; a sequencing error may be responsible. This rearrangement joins TRBV28 to TRBJ2-3, with TRBD2 matching over 9 bases. This CDR3 contains 16 residues. Germline loops: CDR1 MDHEN, CDR2 SYDVKM. The CDR3 loop reads CDSSLWIAGATDTQYF. CDR3 DNA: TGTGACAGCAGTTTATGGATAGCGGGAGCCACAGATACGCAGTATTTT.

Notes on this clonotype: Since a much larger clone is just one base distant, this may be a read error. This sequence joins TRBV14 and TRBJ2-5; D not certain. The CDR3 length is 13 residues. Per the germline V gene, CDR1 is SGHDN and CDR2 is FVKESK. CDR3 DNA: TGTGCCAGCAGCCAATGGGATCAAGAGTCCCAGTACTTC. Protein sequence: CASSQWDQESQYF.

As to this clonotype: Compared with germline, one end of the junction differs, possibly owing to a read error. This chain connects TRBV7-2 to TRBJ2-2, with D perhaps matching TRBD1 or TRBD2 (5 bases each). Germline-derived CDR1 and CDR2 are SGHTA and FQGNSA. The length of the CDR3 is 12 residues. As DNA, the CDR3 is TGTGCCAGCTGCTTACGGACCGGGGCGCTGTTTTTT. The encoded protein is CASCLRTGALFF.

Note on this clonotype: A much larger clonotype is one base distant, so this may be a read error. The chain carries TRBV20-1 and TRBJ2-1; weak D call: TRBD2 (6 bases). V gave up 4 bases and J gave up 6 bases, with 16 bases separating them. The germline gives CDR1 DFQATT, CDR2 SNEGSKA (reference sequence). The CDR3 consists of 14 residues. CDR3: CSATPNGGRNEQFF. CDR3 sequence (DNA): TGCAGTGCTACTCCTAATGGAGGGCGCAATGAGCAGTTCTTC.

The J gene is TRBJ2-5, the V gene TRBV28; D not certain. Between the trimmed V and J ends, which lost 5 bases and 4 bases, there was a span of 11 bases. Looked up from germline, CDR1 is MDHEN and CDR2 is SYDVKM. The CDR3 sequence is 13 residues long. This CDR3 reads CASSPTGPETQYF. The CDR3 bases are TGTGCCAGCAGTCCCACGGGTCCAGAGACCCAGTACTTC.

This chain links TRBV5-1 with TRBJ1-2; the D gene is possibly TRBD1 (5 bases). The CDR3 loop spans 14 amino acids. V lost 0 bases, J lost 8 bases, and 14 bases lay in between. Per the germline V gene, CDR1 is SGHRS and CDR2 is YFSETQ. The CDR3 nucleotides are TGCGCCAGCAGCTTGGCTACGGGGCCCTCGGGCTACACCTTC. As protein: CASSLATGPSGYTF.

This chain connects TRBV18 to TRBJ2-7; 9 positions agree with TRBD1. There are 14 residues in the CDR3. Germline V gives CDR1 KGHSH, CDR2 LQKENI. V gave up 3 bases and J gave up 4 bases; unmatched junction bases: 4. The CDR3 here is CASSPPDRGYEQYF. The CDR3 DNA is TGTGCCAGCTCACCTCCCGACAGGGGGTACGAGCAGTACTTC.

This chain joins TRBV4-2 and TRBJ1-4; no clear D gene. Germline assignment: CDR1 LGHNA and CDR2 YNFKEQ. The CDR3 totals 12 residues. Trimming stripped 6 bases from V and 4 bases from J, with 6 bases between. The CDR3 protein is CASRGINEKLFF. The CDR3 nucleotides read TGTGCCAGCAGGGGAATTAATGAAAAACTGTTTTTT.

This chain uses TRBV6-6 with TRBJ2-2; D gene uncertain. In germline, CDR1 is MNHNY, CDR2 SVGAGI (reference sequence). Trimming left V 7 bases short and J 3 bases short, with 6 bases between. The CDR3 extends over 12 amino acids. DNA for the CDR3: TGTGCCAGCATAAGGGACACCGGGGAGCTGTTTTTT. This gives the protein CASIRDTGELFF.

V and J are TRBV15 and TRBJ2-7; 7 nucleotides align to TRBD2. Germline CDR1 is LNHNV and CDR2 is YYDKDF (reference sequence). The CDR3 has 15 residues. The V gene end was trimmed by 6 bases and the J gene end by 0 bases; junction bases not matched to a gene: 8. In DNA, the CDR3 is TGTGCCACCAGTCCATCAAGCGGGAACTCCTACGAGCAGTACTTC. The encoded protein is CATSPSSGNSYEQYF. Combining the CDR3 with reference TRBV15 and TRBJ2-7 gives the whole variable domain DAMVIQNPRYQVTQFGKPVTLSCSQTLNHNVMYWYQQKSSQAPKLLFHYYDKDFNNEADTPDNFQSRRPNTSFCFLDIRSPGLGDTAMYLCATSPSSGNSYEQYFGPGTRLTVT.

There are a few counts of this clonotype. The rearrangement joins TRBV18 to TRBJ2-3, with D possibly being TRBD1 (5 bases). The CDR3 runs to 15 residues. CDR1 is KGHSH and CDR2 is LQKENI in the germline V gene. Trimming stripped 0 bases from V and 3 bases from J, with 10 bases between. CDR3 bases: TGTGCCAGCTCACCACCTCCAGCAGGGACAGATACGCAGTATTTT. This codes for CASSPPPAGTDTQYF.

The table lists this clonotype with many counts. The chain combines TRBV4-3 with TRBJ2-7; 7 bases match TRBD1. With 1 base clipped from V and 10 bases from J, the junction kept 13 bases outside the gene matches. CDR1 is LGHNA and CDR2 is YSLEER in the germline V gene. The CDR3 has 15 residues. In DNA form, the CDR3 reads TGCGCCAGCAGCCAAGCCCTAGGGACAGTGGGGCCACAGTACTTC. It encodes CASSQALGTVGPQYF.

About this clonotype: The junction departs from the called germline gene at one end, perhaps through a read error. The genes are TRBV25-1 and TRBJ1-1; TRBD1 might be the D (5 bases). The length of the CDR3 is 13 residues. Looked up from germline, CDR1 is MGHDK and CDR2 is SYGVNS. The CDR3 protein is CAGSNSRGTEAFF. In DNA form, the CDR3 reads TGTGCCGGCAGTAACAGCCGGGGGACTGAAGCTTTCTTT.

The chain links TRBV12-3 or TRBV12-4 to TRBJ2-7; D may match TRBD1 or TRBD2 (6 bases each). CDR3 length: 14 amino acids. Trimming shortened V by 6 bases and J by 2 bases, and 14 bases separated the two germline ends. Written as DNA, the CDR3 is TGTGCCAGCAGCAACACGGGGGACACCTACGAGCAGTACTTC. It yields the protein CASSNTGDTYEQYF.